This T cell receptor beta chain was identified in a study of identical twins. Findings of the study overall: While abundant cord blood beta clonotypes carried fewer insertions, memory repertoires showed no such pattern. Instead of following the same donors, the conclusions were based on cross-sectional statistical analysis.

Template switching (which added a universal primer site) was used, and cDNA carried unique molecular identifiers. TCRdb recomputed calls from the 5' RACE reads with MiXCR, one row per CDR3 protein. The profile shows more than 1.5 million distinct CDR3 sequences, about 32% of them singletons. As regards this clonotype: The antigen is unknown. An end of the junction differs from the germline gene, which may be a read error.

Every donor was a healthy Caucasian. The CDR3 has 12 residues. Per the germline V gene, CDR1 is SEHNR and CDR2 is FQNEAQ (reference sequence). The specimen was cord blood. This receptor was taken from a newborn girl in good health. This rearrangement joins TRBV7-9 to TRBJ2-5; 9 bases are shared with TRBD2. Gene TRBJ2-7 matches the end of the DNA better, so the J call may be wrong. CDR3 sequence reads: CAGSLLAGEQYF. In nucleotides, the CDR3 is TGTGCCGGCAGCTTACTAGCGGGCGAGCAGTACTTC.